The next 21 T cell receptor beta chains were all read from a single sample in a study of OX40 agonist ivuxolimab in advanced cancers. The repertoire was sequenced with immunoSEQ multiplex PCR; TCRdb's copy has only in-frame clones and lacks some. The data hold about 17,000 clones, with less than 90% observed a single time. The sample consisted of CD4+ or CD8+ T cells sorted from blood, taken in a trial of the OX40 agonist ivuxolimab. These receptor sequences come from an adult with an advanced solid tumor such as melanoma, head and neck, liver or kidney cancer.

This chain joins TRBV9 and TRBJ2-2; TRBD1 might be the D (6 bases). CDR1 and CDR2 from the germline V gene are SGDLS and YYNGEE. The germline V and J ends were trimmed by 4 bases and 2 bases, with 30 bases remaining between them. This CDR3 region has 21 residues. CDR3 sequence (DNA): TGTGCCAGCAGCCAAACCATTAGGCCTAAAAAGGGGACAAAAAACACCGGGGAGCTGTTTTTT. Its translation is CASSQTIRPKKGTKNTGELFF.

The chain recombines TRBV6-1 with TRBJ1-1; D not resolved. This CDR3 is built from 11 residues. V lost 3 bases and J 5 bases, leaving 4 bases between the germline ends. Germline V lookup: CDR1 MNHNS, CDR2 SASEGT. This CDR3 is CASSDLTEAFF. CDR3 in DNA: TGTGCCAGCAGTGATCTTACTGAAGCTTTCTTT.

This clone showed up just once. The rearrangement joins TRBV6-6 to TRBJ1-1; D is possibly TRBD1 (6 bases). V was cut by 0 bases and J by 4 bases, with 6 bases left in between. The CDR3 has 13 amino acids. Germline lookup yields CDR1 MNHNY and CDR2 SVGAGI (reference sequence). The CDR3 DNA sequence: TGTGCCAGCAGTTACTCAGGGGGCACTGAAGCTTTCTTT. Amino acid sequence: CASSYSGGTEAFF.

The chain has TRBV7-3 and TRBJ2-1; 9 bases are shared with TRBD1. This CDR3 has 17 amino acids. In germline, CDR1 is SGHTA, CDR2 FQGTGA. Losses at the gene ends were 3 bases for V and 4 bases for J; bases not matched to a gene: 10. CDR3 DNA: TGTGCCAGCAGCTTTAACATGATGGGGACAGGGTACAATGAGCAGTTCTTC. Translating gives CASSFNMMGTGYNEQFF.

J is TRBJ1-1 and V is TRBV19; D ambiguous. Looked up from germline, CDR1 is LNHDA and CDR2 is SQIVND (reference sequence). V lost 2 bases and J lost 5, with 18 bases in between. This CDR3 contains 16 residues. CDR3 bases: TGTGCCAGTAGTATATTTAATACGGCGGCGGGGACTGAAGCTTTCTTT. It codes for CASSIFNTAAGTEAFF.

The chain joins TRBV5-6 to TRBJ1-2, with a tentative D call TRBD1 (6 bases). The CDR3 is 14 residues long. Trimming cost V 3 bases and J 2 bases, with 11 bases left between them. CDR1 and CDR2 from the germline V gene are SGHDT and YYEEEE. As DNA, the CDR3 is TGTGCCAGCAGCTCGGGGGCATCGAACTATGGCTACACCTTC. Translated: CASSSGASNYGYTF. Using reference TRBV5-6 and TRBJ1-2 for the parts outside the CDR3, the full variable domain is DAGVTQSPTHLIKTRGQQVTLRCSPKSGHDTVSWYQQALGQGPQFIFQYYEEEERQRGNFPDRFSGHQFPNYSSELNVNALLLGDSALYLCASSSGASNYGYTFGSGTRLTVV.

The V gene is TRBV27, the J gene TRBJ1-4, with 7 bases that match TRBD1. Germline trimming cut 1 base from V and 7 bases from J; bases unmatched to any gene: 15. Germline V gene lookup returns CDR1 MNHEY and CDR2 SMNVEV (reference sequence). This CDR3 has 18 residues. In nucleotides, the CDR3 is TGTGCCAGCAGTTTATACCCCGGGACAGTCGGATCAGGTGAAAAACTGTTTTTT. As protein: CASSLYPGTVGSGEKLFF.

This chain uses TRBV9 with TRBJ1-5; D might be TRBD1 (5 bases). The germline V gene encodes CDR1 SGDLS and CDR2 YYNGEE. V lost 3 bases to trimming and J lost 8 bases, with 12 bases between them. The CDR3 length is 13 residues. The CDR3 region is CASSASSGEPQHF. In DNA, the CDR3 is TGTGCCAGCAGCGCATCCTCGGGGGAGCCCCAGCATTTT.

This chain connects TRBV5-5 to TRBJ2-1; TRBD1 might be the D (5 bases). The CDR3 extends over 15 amino acids. With 0 bases removed from V and 7 bases from J, the gap between germline ends came to 14 bases. The V gene's germline CDR1 is SGHKS and CDR2 YYEKEE (reference sequence). CDR3 in DNA: TGTGCCAGCAGCTTGGGGGGTCCTAAGGGGAATGAGCAGTTCTTC. Encoded protein: CASSLGGPKGNEQFF.

The CDR3, as DNA: TGTGCCAGCAGCTTCAAACCGGGACAGGGTGATCAGGATAATGAAAAACTGTTTTTT. Its protein is CASSFKPGQGDQDNEKLFF. The rearrangement joins TRBV7-6 to TRBJ1-4, with TRBD1 matching 9 bases. Looked up from germline, CDR1 is SGHVS and CDR2 is FNYEAQ. Losses at the gene ends were 3 bases for V and 4 bases for J; bases not matched to a gene: 15. The CDR3 covers 19 residues.

The chain joins TRBV7-2 to TRBJ2-7; maybe TRBD1 (5 bases). Germline V gene data show CDR1 as SGHTA and CDR2 as FQGNSA. The CDR3 extends over 13 amino acids. Trimming shortened V by 5 bases and J by 6 bases, and 14 bases separated the two germline ends. As DNA, the CDR3 is TGTGCCAGCAGCCCCCTCGGCAGGGTCGAGCAGTACTTC. Translation gives CASSPLGRVEQYF.

This sequence joins TRBV6-5 and TRBJ2-3; D is undetermined. Germline CDR1 reads MNHEY; CDR2 reads SVGAGI. Deletions cut 0 bases from V and 4 bases from J, with 11 bases between. The CDR3 is 15 amino acids. In nucleotides, the CDR3 is TGTGCCAGCAGTTACTCGAGTTACATTCCAGATACGCAGTATTTT. Translating gives CASSYSSYIPDTQYF.

V and J are TRBV10-2 and TRBJ2-7; a possible D gene is TRBD1 (5 bases). This CDR3 has 12 amino acids. The germline V gene has CDR1 WSHSY and CDR2 SAAADI. Trimming left V 6 bases short and J 5 bases short, with 11 bases between. The CDR3 region is CASRTGYDEQYF. In DNA form, the CDR3 reads TGCGCCAGCAGAACAGGCTACGACGAGCAGTACTTC.

The CDR3 DNA follows: TGTGCCAGCAGTTACTCCGACAGGGCCACAGATACGCAGTATTTT. The encoded protein is CASSYSDRATDTQYF. The rearrangement uses TRBV6-6 and TRBJ2-3, with 7 bases aligning to TRBD1. The CDR3 spans 15 residues. V dropped 0 bases and J dropped 2; count of bases not matched to a gene: 2. Germline CDR1 reads MNHNY; CDR2 reads SVGAGI (reference sequence).

The table lists this clone with a count of one. The chain combines TRBV18 with TRBJ2-7; tentative D call: TRBD2 (6 bases). The V gene's germline CDR1 is KGHSH and CDR2 LQKENI. V lost 3 bases and J 1 base, leaving 7 bases between the germline ends. The CDR3 totals 13 residues. The CDR3 DNA reads TGTGCCAGCTCACCGGGACTTTCCTACGAGCAGTACTTC. Protein: CASSPGLSYEQYF.

V gene TRBV27 combines with J gene TRBJ1-1; D may be TRBD1 (5 bases). CDR3 length equals 15 residues. V was cut by 7 bases and J by 5 bases, with 20 bases left in between. Germline V gene data show CDR1 as MNHEY and CDR2 as SMNVEV (reference sequence). The CDR3 region has the DNA TGTGCCAGCATTCCCTCCCCGGGGGGGAGGACTGAAGCTTTCTTT. Translated, it gives CASIPSPGGRTEAFF.

The rearrangement uses TRBV7-2 and TRBJ2-1; a possible D gene is TRBD2 (7 bases). From germline, CDR1 is SGHTA and CDR2 FQGNSA. V was trimmed by 1 base and J by 3 bases, leaving 16 bases between them. This CDR3 comprises 17 residues. DNA of the CDR3: TGTGCCAGCAGCTTAGTGGGGGGGCCCTCTTACTACAATGAGCAGTTCTTC. Translating gives CASSLVGGPSYYNEQFF.

The chain couples TRBV9 to TRBJ1-1; 10 bases match TRBD1. This CDR3 is 13 amino acids long. V lost 0 bases to trimming and J lost 8 bases; unmatched junction nucleotides: 1. From germline, CDR1 is SGDLS and CDR2 YYNGEE. CDR3 DNA: TGTGCCAGCAGCGTAGCGGGACAGGGGGAAGCTTTCTTT. Translating gives CASSVAGQGEAFF.

J is TRBJ2-3 and V is TRBV9, with D possibly matching TRBD1 (6 bases). Germline V lookup: CDR1 SGDLS, CDR2 YYNGEE. V gave up 3 bases and J gave up 6 bases, with 20 bases separating them. The CDR3 loop spans 16 amino acids. CDR3 region: CASSAQGSLWGDTQYF. The CDR3 coding sequence is TGTGCCAGCAGCGCCCAGGGGTCACTGTGGGGGGATACGCAGTATTTT.

CDR3 sequence reads: CASSVESSNQPQHF. The CDR3 bases are TGTGCCAGCAGCGTAGAAAGTAGCAATCAGCCCCAGCATTTT. V is TRBV9 and J is TRBJ1-5, with D unresolved. Germline CDR1 is SGDLS and CDR2 is YYNGEE. The ends were cut back, 0 bases at V and 0 bases at J, with 4 bases in the middle. The CDR3 contains 14 residues.

The V call is TRBV27, the J call TRBJ1-2; D may be TRBD1 (5 bases). CDR3 length: 15 amino acids. Trimming cost V 0 bases and J 4 bases, with 12 bases left between them. CDR1 MNHEY and CDR2 SMNVEV come from the germline V gene (reference sequence). CDR3 loop: CASSLSGLGRYGYTF. The CDR3 coding sequence is TGTGCCAGCAGTTTATCGGGGTTGGGGCGCTATGGCTACACCTTC.